This entry lists 25 T cell receptor beta chains sequenced from one sample in a study of human CD8 memory T cell subsets. With exhausted-like traits, TPEX cells were early memory CD8+ T cells that were CCR7+ PD-1+ TIGIT+. Making the TCR beta libraries relied on UMI-labeled 5' RACE. From the 5' RACE reads, TCRdb lists one entry per CDR3 protein and no DNA. This sample's clone table lists some 7,000 distinct CDR3 sequences. Sequencing used CD8+ T cells from PBMCs. These receptors were taken from a human donor in good health.

The chain employs TRBV28 and TRBJ2-3; TCRdb designates TRBD2, a call that cannot be tested without DNA. Germline CDR1 and CDR2: MDHEN and SYDVKM. The CDR3 sequence is 14 residues long. CDR3 sequence: CASSSQGPTDTQYF.

The chain couples TRBV9 to TRBJ2-3; TCRdb returns TRBD1, unconfirmable since there is no DNA. CDR3 length: 14 residues. CDR1 is SGDLS and CDR2 is YYNGEE in the germline V gene. CDR3 region: CASSSRTETDTQYF. The variable domain in full, with the rest retrieved from reference TRBV9 and TRBJ2-3, is DSGVTQTPKHLITATGQRVTLRCSPRSGDLSVYWYQQSLDQGLQFLIQYYNGEERAKGNILERFSAQQFPDLHSELNLSSLELGDSALYFCASSSRTETDTQYFGPGTRLTVL.

The chain joins TRBV11-2 to TRBJ1-1; TCRdb returns TRBD1, unconfirmable since there is no DNA. Germline CDR1 is SGHAT and CDR2 is FQNNGV. The CDR3 is 15 residues long. The CDR3 sequence is CASRQGAGGNTEAFF.

The V and J genes are TRBV2 and TRBJ1-2; TCRdb returns TRBD1, unconfirmable since there is no DNA. The CDR3 extends over 14 amino acids. Germline V lookup: CDR1 SNHLY, CDR2 FYNNEI. The CDR3 spells CASKEPGGNYGYTF.

V gene TRBV12-5 combines with J gene TRBJ2-2; lacking DNA, the TRBD2 call made by TCRdb goes unchecked. From germline, CDR1 is LGHNT and CDR2 FRNRAP. The CDR3 extends over 19 amino acids. CDR3 residues: CASGLVLGLASESTGELFF.

The genes are TRBV25-1 and TRBJ2-7; TCRdb lists TRBD2, though no DNA is available to test this call. This CDR3 comprises 17 residues. Germline CDR1 MGHDK, CDR2 SYGVNS. CDR3 region: CASSEGLAGGLSYEQYF.

The CDR3 reads CASSLDRGYSYEQYF. The chain couples TRBV5-1 to TRBJ2-7. The CDR3 runs to 15 residues. Germline loops: CDR1 SGHRS, CDR2 YFSETQ.

V and J are TRBV2 and TRBJ1-3. Per germline, CDR1 SNHLY and CDR2 FYNNEI. The CDR3 spans 11 residues. CDR3 sequence reads: CASLGGNTIYF.

In terms of frequency, this clonotype is medium-sized. CDR3 region: CASSLGPHDGELFF. The chain joins TRBV7-9 to TRBJ2-2. The length of the CDR3 is 14 residues. The V gene's germline CDR1 is SEHNR and CDR2 FQNEAQ (reference sequence). Variable domain in full (rest from reference TRBV7-9 and TRBJ2-2): DTGVSQNPRHKITKRGQNVTFRCDPISEHNRLYWYRQTLGQGPEFLTYFQNEAQLEKSRLLSDRFSAERPKGSFSTLEIQRTEQGDSAMYLCASSLGPHDGELFFGEGSRLTVL.

The J gene is TRBJ2-2, the V gene TRBV21-1; TCRdb's assignment of TRBD2 cannot be checked, as there is no DNA. TRBV21-1 is flagged as a pseudogene. CDR3 size: 17 residues. CDR3: CASSKRRDYSAGGELFF.

The V call is TRBV29-1, the J call TRBJ2-2; TCRdb calls TRBD1, which cannot be checked without DNA. Germline V gene data show CDR1 as SQVTM and CDR2 as ANQGSEA. The CDR3 spans 12 residues. The CDR3 protein is CSVDQGVGELFF.

This chain connects TRBV20-1 to TRBJ2-3. Germline loops: CDR1 DFQATT, CDR2 SNEGSKA (reference sequence). This CDR3 is built from 12 residues. CDR3: CSARDSGDTQYF.

The CDR3 sequence: CASSLDFFTDTQYF. The chain joins TRBV5-1 to TRBJ2-3. Germline assignment: CDR1 SGHRS and CDR2 YFSETQ. The CDR3 length is 14 residues.

The rearrangement uses TRBV6-6 and TRBJ2-7; TCRdb proposes TRBD1, but this gene call is untestable without DNA. The CDR3 length is 11 residues. Looked up from germline, CDR1 is MNHNY and CDR2 is SVGAGI (reference sequence). Here the CDR3 reads CASRLGGEQYF.

This chain joins TRBV19 and TRBJ2-2. This CDR3 spans 17 amino acids. Per the germline V gene, CDR1 is LNHDA and CDR2 is SQIVND (reference sequence). This CDR3 is CASTIPFAAANTGELFF.

Judged by frequency, this clonotype is medium-sized. The genes are TRBV28 and TRBJ2-7; the TCRdb call, TRBD1, lacks DNA for checking. CDR3 length: 19 residues. Germline-derived CDR1 and CDR2 are MDHEN and SYDVKM. The CDR3 spells CASSLRLGQGLTSGYEQYF.

The V call is TRBV7-2, the J call TRBJ2-3. Germline V gives CDR1 SGHTA, CDR2 FQGNSA. The CDR3 loop spans 13 amino acids. The CDR3 sequence: CASSFSSTDTQYF.

This rearrangement joins TRBV20-1 to TRBJ1-5. CDR3 size: 15 residues. CDR1 DFQATT and CDR2 SNEGSKA come from the germline V gene (reference sequence). The chain's CDR3 is CSATGAFASDQPQHF.

This sequence joins TRBV27 and TRBJ2-7. The CDR3 covers 14 residues. Germline V gives CDR1 MNHEY, CDR2 SMNVEV (reference sequence). The chain's CDR3 is CASSRGIAYYEQYF.

This chain uses TRBV29-1 with TRBJ1-2; the D gene TCRdb calls, TRBD1, cannot be checked with no DNA. There are 15 residues in the CDR3. The germline gives CDR1 SQVTM, CDR2 ANQGSEA. The CDR3 reads CSVRLVRAVDYGYTF.

The V gene is TRBV7-8, the J gene TRBJ2-2; TCRdb's D call of TRBD2 is untestable without DNA. The germline V gene has CDR1 SGHVS and CDR2 FQNEAQ. The CDR3 consists of 15 residues. CDR3 sequence: CASSLLAGDTGELFF.

The chain is built from TRBV12-3 or TRBV12-4 and TRBJ2-5. The CDR3 is 11 amino acids. The CDR3 region is CASRFQETQYF.

The V gene is TRBV5-6, the J gene TRBJ1-6. The CDR3 is 17 amino acids. Germline V gives CDR1 SGHDT, CDR2 YYEEEE. The CDR3 protein is CASSTGWGESYNSPLHF. Together with reference TRBV5-6 and TRBJ1-6, the CDR3 gives the full variable domain: DAGVTQSPTHLIKTRGQQVTLRCSPKSGHDTVSWYQQALGQGPQFIFQYYEEEERQRGNFPDRFSGHQFPNYSSELNVNALLLGDSALYLCASSTGWGESYNSPLHFGNGTRLTVT.

The chain recombines TRBV4-2 with TRBJ1-5. This CDR3 is built from 15 residues. Germline V gene sequence: CDR1 LGHNA, CDR2 YNFKEQ. CDR3 amino acids: CASSQEGNSNQPQHF.

This clonotype ranks as medium-sized in terms of frequency. The rearrangement uses TRBV12-3 or TRBV12-4 and TRBJ1-1; TCRdb calls TRBD1, which cannot be checked without DNA. The CDR3 consists of 14 residues. This chain's CDR3 is CASSLGGGGTEAFF.